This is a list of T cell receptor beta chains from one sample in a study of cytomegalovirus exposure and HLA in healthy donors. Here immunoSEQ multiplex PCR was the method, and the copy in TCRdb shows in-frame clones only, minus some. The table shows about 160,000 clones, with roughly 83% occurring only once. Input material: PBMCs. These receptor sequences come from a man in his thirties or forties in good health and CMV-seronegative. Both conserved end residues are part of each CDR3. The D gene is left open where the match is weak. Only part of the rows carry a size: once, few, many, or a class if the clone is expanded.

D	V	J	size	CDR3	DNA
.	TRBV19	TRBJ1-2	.	CASSRNRAGYTF	TGTGCCAGTAGTAGAAACAGGGCTGGCTACACCTTC
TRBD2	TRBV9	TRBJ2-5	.	CASSVGAQTSGRQGETQYF	TGTGCCAGCAGCGTAGGGGCTCAGACTAGCGGACGCCAGGGAGAGACCCAGTACTTC
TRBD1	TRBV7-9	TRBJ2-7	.	CASSFPTGGDYEQYF	TGTGCCAGCAGCTTTCCGACAGGGGGCGACTACGAGCAGTACTTC
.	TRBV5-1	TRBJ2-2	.	CASTGFNGGELFF	TGCGCCAGCACAGGGTTTAACGGCGGGGAGCTGTTTTTT
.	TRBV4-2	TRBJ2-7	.	CASSHGGSYEQYF	TGTGCCAGCAGCCATGGGGGGTCCTACGAGCAGTACTTC
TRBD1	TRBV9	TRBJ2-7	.	CASSGTGGNEQYF	TGTGCCAGCAGCGGGACAGGGGGTAACGAGCAGTACTTC
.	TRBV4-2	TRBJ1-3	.	CASSQDRDRGPFLSGNTIYF	TGTGCCAGCAGCCAAGATAGAGACCGGGGTCCGTTTCTCTCTGGAAACACCATATATTTT
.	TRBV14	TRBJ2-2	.	CASSQRAPSTGELFF	TGTGCCAGCAGCCAGAGGGCTCCCAGCACCGGGGAGCTGTTTTTT
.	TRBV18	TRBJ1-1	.	CASSPGGDSEAFF	TGTGCCAGCTCACCGGGCGGGGATTCTGAAGCTTTCTTT
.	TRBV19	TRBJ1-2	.	CASRAGDGYTF	TGTGCCAGTAGGGCGGGGGATGGCTACACCTTC
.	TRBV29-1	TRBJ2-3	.	CSVSLGQGGPDTQYF	TGCAGCGTTAGTTTGGGGCAGGGAGGCCCAGATACGCAGTATTTT
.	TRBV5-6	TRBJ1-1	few	CASSSWGAGDTEAFF	TGTGCCAGCAGCTCGTGGGGTGCGGGGGACACTGAAGCTTTCTTT
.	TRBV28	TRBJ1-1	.	CASSLAGVGNTEAFF	TGTGCCAGCAGTTTAGCAGGGGTGGGGAACACTGAAGCTTTCTTT
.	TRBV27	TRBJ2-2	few	CASSQNTGELFF	TGTGCCAGCAGTCAGAACACCGGGGAGCTGTTTTTT
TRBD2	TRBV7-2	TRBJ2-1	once	CASSPSGGAWNEQFF	TGTGCCAGCAGCCCCAGCGGGGGGGCTTGGAATGAGCAGTTCTTC
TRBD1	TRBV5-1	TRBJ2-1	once	CASSLTGTGVGNEQFF	TGCGCCAGCAGCTTGACCGGGACAGGGGTTGGGAATGAGCAGTTCTTC
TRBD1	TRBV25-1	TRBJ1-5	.	CASSTGNYQPQHF	TGTGCCAGCTCGACAGGGAACTATCAGCCCCAGCATTTT
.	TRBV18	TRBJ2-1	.	CASSYSSSVDYNEQFF	TGTGCCAGCTCGTACTCTTCTAGCGTCGACTACAATGAGCAGTTCTTC
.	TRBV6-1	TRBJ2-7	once	CASSQEGYEQYF	TGTGCCAGCTCACAGGAGGGCTACGAGCAGTACTTC
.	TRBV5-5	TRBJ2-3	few	CASSLTDTQYF	TGTGCCAGCAGTCTCACAGATACGCAGTATTTT
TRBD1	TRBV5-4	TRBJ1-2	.	CASSLGTGLYGYTF	TGTGCCAGCAGCTTGGGGACAGGGCTCTATGGCTACACCTTC
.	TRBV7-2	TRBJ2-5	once	CASSLLALRGQETQYF	TGTGCCAGCAGCCTCCTGGCGTTACGCGGGCAAGAGACCCAGTACTTC
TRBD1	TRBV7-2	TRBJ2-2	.	CASSLTGAANTGELFF	TGTGCCAGCAGCCTGACAGGGGCGGCGAACACCGGGGAGCTGTTTTTT
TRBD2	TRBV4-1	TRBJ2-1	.	CASSHPRGGSGSGNEQFF	TGCGCCAGCAGCCACCCCAGGGGTGGTAGCGGGAGTGGTAATGAGCAGTTCTTC
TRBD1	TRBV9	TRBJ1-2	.	CASSAGGTPFGYTF	TGTGCCAGCAGCGCAGGGGGAACCCCCTTTGGCTACACCTTC
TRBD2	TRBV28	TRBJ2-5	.	CASSYQGIAGETQYF	TGTGCCAGCAGTTACCAGGGAATAGCGGGAGAGACCCAGTACTTC
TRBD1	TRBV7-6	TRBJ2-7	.	CASSLRTGIGYEQYF	TGTGCCAGCAGCCTTCGGACAGGGATTGGCTACGAGCAGTACTTC